Given below is one T cell receptor (beta chain) in context. The antigen it recognizes is unknown. Base-call qualities are not available, and no considerably larger clone is one nucleotide away. CDR1 and CDR2 are drawn from the germline V gene: MNHNS, SASEGT. The V end loses 6 bases and the J end loses 11 bases, and a stretch of 22 bases separates them. The CDR3 goes from the cysteine to the phenylalanine over 14 residues. The retained sequence is limited to the CDR3, 42 bases, with the frame set at the first base. These data belong to a study of T cell changes during pregnancy in multiple sclerosis (dated by TCRdb to between 2017 and 2020). With respect to the entire study: In women with multiple sclerosis, the researchers looked at how the T cell repertoire shifted as pregnancy progressed.

Preparation of the library involved the immunoSEQ multiplex PCR assay. TCRdb mirrors the immuneACCESS table, restricted to in-frame sequences. Some clones are absent from its copies; in checked studies, under half trace to an unresolved V gene, and the reason for the others is unknown. The sample yields around 99,000 clones; 85% to 95% were counted once. Jointly, the top ten make up roughly 0.78% of the sample. This sample comprised peripheral blood, obtained in the third trimester of pregnancy. The sequence was collected from a female donor in good health, enrolled as a control in a pregnancy study. The receptor chain draws on TRBV6-1 and TRBJ1-1; the D gene cannot be resolved reliably. In nucleotide form, the sequence is TGTGCCAGCAGATCAGAACCAGCGGGCATTGGGGCTTTCTTT. Translated, this gives CASRSEPAGIGAFF.